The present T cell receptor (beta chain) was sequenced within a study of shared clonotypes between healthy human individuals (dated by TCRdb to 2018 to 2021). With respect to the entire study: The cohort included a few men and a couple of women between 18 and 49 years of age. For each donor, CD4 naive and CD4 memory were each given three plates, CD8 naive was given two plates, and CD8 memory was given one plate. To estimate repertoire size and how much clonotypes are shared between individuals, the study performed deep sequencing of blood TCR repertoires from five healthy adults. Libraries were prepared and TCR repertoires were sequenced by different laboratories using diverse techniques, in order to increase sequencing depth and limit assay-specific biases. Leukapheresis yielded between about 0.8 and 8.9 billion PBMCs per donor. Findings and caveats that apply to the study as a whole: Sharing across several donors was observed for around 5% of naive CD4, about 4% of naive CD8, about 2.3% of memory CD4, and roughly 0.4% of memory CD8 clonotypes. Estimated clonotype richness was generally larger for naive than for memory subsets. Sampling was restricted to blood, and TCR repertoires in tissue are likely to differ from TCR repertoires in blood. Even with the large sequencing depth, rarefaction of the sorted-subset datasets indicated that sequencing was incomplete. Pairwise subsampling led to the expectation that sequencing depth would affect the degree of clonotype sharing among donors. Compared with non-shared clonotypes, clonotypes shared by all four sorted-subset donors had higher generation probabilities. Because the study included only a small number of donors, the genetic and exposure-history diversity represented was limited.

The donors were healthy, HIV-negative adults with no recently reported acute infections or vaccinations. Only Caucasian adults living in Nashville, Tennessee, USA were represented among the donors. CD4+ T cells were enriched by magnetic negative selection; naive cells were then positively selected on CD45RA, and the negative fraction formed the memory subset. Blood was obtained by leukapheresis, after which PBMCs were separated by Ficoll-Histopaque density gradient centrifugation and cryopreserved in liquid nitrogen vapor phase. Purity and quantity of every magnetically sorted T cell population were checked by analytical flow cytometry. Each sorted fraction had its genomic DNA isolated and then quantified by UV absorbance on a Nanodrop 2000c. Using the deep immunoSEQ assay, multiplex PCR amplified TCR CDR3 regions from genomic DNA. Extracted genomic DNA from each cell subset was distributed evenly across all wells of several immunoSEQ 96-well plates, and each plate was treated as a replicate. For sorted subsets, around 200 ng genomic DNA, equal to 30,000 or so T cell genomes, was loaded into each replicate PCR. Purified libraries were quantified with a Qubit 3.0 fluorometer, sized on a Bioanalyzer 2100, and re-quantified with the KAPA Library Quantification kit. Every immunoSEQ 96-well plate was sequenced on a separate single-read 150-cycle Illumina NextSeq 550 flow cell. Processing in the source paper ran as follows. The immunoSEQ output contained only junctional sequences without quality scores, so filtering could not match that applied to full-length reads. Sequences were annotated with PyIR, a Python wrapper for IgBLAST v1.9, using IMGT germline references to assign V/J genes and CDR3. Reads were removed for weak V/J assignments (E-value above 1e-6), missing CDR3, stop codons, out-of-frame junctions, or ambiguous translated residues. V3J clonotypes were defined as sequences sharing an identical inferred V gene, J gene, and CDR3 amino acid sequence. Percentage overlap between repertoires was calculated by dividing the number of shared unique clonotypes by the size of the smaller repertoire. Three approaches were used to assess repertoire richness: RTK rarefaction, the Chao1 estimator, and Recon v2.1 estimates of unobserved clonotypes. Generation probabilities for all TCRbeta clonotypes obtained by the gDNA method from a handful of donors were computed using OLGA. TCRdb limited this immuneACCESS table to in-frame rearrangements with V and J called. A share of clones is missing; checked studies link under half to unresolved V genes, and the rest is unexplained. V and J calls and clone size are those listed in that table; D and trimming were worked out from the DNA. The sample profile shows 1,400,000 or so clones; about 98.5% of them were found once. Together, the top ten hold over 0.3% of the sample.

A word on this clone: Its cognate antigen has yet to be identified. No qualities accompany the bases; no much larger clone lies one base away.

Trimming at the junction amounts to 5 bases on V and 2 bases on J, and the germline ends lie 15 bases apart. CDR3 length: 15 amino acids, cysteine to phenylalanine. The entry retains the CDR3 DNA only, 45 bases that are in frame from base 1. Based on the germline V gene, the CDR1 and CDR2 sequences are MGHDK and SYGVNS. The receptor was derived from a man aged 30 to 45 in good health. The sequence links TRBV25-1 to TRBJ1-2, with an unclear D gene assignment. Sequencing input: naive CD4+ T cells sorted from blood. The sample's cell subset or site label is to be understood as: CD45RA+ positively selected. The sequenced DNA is TGTGCCAGCAGTTGGGGATCCAGGAGAAACTATGGCTACACCTTC. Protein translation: CASSWGSRRNYGYTF.